This is a list of T cell receptor beta chains from one sample in a study of T cell responses to AZD1222 COVID-19 vaccine. Some clones are missing from TCRdb's copy, which holds only in-frame ones; the method was immunoSEQ multiplex PCR. The sample includes some 130,000 clones, roughly 92% of them seen just once. Specimen: peripheral blood, collected 28 days after the second AZD1222 dose. These receptors all stem from an adult who received the AZD1222 COVID-19 vaccine. The CDR3 runs from the conserved cysteine through the conserved F or W. Each record gives: J gene, V gene, clone size, D gene, CDR3 DNA, CDR3 protein. A D gene is named only where the DNA matches it firmly. Size values are once, few and many counts, or a class for expanded clones, and some rows have none.

TRBJ2-4 | TRBV7-3 | NA | TRBD2 | TGTGCCAGCAGCTCACAGCCCCTCAGACTAGCGGGGGGGAACATTCAGTACTTC | CASSSQPLRLAGGNIQYF
TRBJ1-1 | TRBV2 | NA | NA | TGTGCCAGCAGAGTGGACCCCCAGCGGAACACTGAAGCTTTCTTT | CASRVDPQRNTEAFF
TRBJ2-3 | TRBV7-9 | NA | NA | TGTGCCAGCAGCTCCGGACTGATCACAGATACGCAGTATTTT | CASSSGLITDTQYF
TRBJ2-2 | TRBV11-2 | NA | NA | TGTGCCAGCAAAAAAGGGAACGCCGGGGAGCTGTTTTTT | CASKKGNAGELFF
TRBJ2-3 | TRBV12-3/TRBV12-4 | NA | NA | TGTGCCAGCAGTCTACTAGCCACAGATACGCAGTATTTT | CASSLLATDTQYF
TRBJ1-6 | TRBV7-8 | NA | TRBD1 | TGTGCCAGCACCATCCGGCCAGGGGGAGCCGGTTCACCCCTCCACTTT | CASTIRPGGAGSPLHF
TRBJ2-1 | TRBV7-9 | NA | TRBD1 | TGTGCCAGCAGTTTCCGGGACAGCTTATACAATGAGCAGTTCTTC | CASSFRDSLYNEQFF
TRBJ1-2 | TRBV28 | NA | NA | TGTGCCAGCAGTTTAAACCCTAACTATGGCTACACCTTC | CASSLNPNYGYTF
TRBJ1-5 | TRBV2 | few | TRBD1 | TGTGCCAGCAGCGAAAGACAGGGGTCTCGGGGGCCCCAGCATTTT | CASSERQGSRGPQHF
TRBJ2-1 | TRBV7-2 | NA | TRBD2 | TGTGCCAGCACCCCTCCCGGGGGCGGGAGGTACAATGAGCAGTTCTTC | CASTPPGGGRYNEQFF
TRBJ1-6 | TRBV5-6 | NA | TRBD1 | TGTGCCAGCAGCACACGAAGGACAGGGAATTCACCCCTCCACTTT | CASSTRRTGNSPLHF
TRBJ2-5 | TRBV28 | NA | TRBD2 | TGTGCCAGCAGTTTTGCTAGCGGGAGCCGGGAGACCCAGTACTTC | CASSFASGSRETQYF
TRBJ2-7 | TRBV21-1 | NA | NA | TGTGCCAGCAGCAAAGTAGTCAGTTCTCCCTACGAGCAGTACTTC | CASSKVVSSPYEQYF
TRBJ2-2 | TRBV5-1 | once | NA | TGCGCCAGCAGCCGGGGGACAGTGGACACCGGGGAGCTGTTTTTT | CASSRGTVDTGELFF
TRBJ2-5 | TRBV15 | NA | TRBD2 | TGTGCCACCTTCGTGGCGGGGGAAGAGACCCAGTACTTC | CATFVAGEETQYF
TRBJ1-5 | TRBV18 | NA | NA | TGTGCCAGCTTCGCGACAGAGGCACAGCCCCAGCATTTT | CASFATEAQPQHF